Below, one T cell receptor (beta chain) is given with its context. The antigen is undetermined. One end of the junction varies from germline; a read error may be responsible. These data belong to a study of blood T cells in healthy people across ages. Study findings and constraints: Shifts in expanded clonotypes may have been confounded by donor CMV status, which was unknown.

Alongside a J-beta primer mix, a sample-barcoded 5' primer served in a second PCR lasting roughly 7 to 11 cycles. A template-switch adaptor that had 12 random nucleotides put a tag on each cDNA molecule. TCRdb called the 5' RACE reads again in MiXCR, with one record for every CDR3 protein. The data show 800,000 to 950,000 distinct CDR3 sequences, roughly 35% seen once. CDR1 and CDR2 (germline): LGHDT, YNNKEL (reference sequence). The CDR3 loop spans 16 amino acids. The origin of this receptor is a young man in good health. The specimen sequenced was blood. This chain uses TRBV3-1 with TRBJ1-1; 10 positions match TRBD1. The CDR3 DNA follows: TGTGCCGGCAGCCAAGGGACAGGGGCCATGAACACTGAAGCTTTCTTT. Translating gives CAGSQGTGAMNTEAFF.